The subject of this entry is one T cell receptor beta chain. Its antigen is unidentified. These data come from a study of T cells in localized non-small cell lung cancer. Study conclusions and caveats: The appearance of a median about 62 of the top 100 tumor clones was seen in adjacent lung. Sequencing was restricted to one tumor region; therefore, heterogeneity remains possible.

With 6 bases removed from V and 4 bases from J, the gap between germline ends came to 15 bases. The CDR3 loop spans 14 amino acids. CDR1 and CDR2 (germline): LNHDA, SQIVND (reference sequence). Generated by immunoSEQ multiplex PCR, the TCRdb table keeps only in-frame clones and is missing some. There are about 25,000 clones in the sample; 92% occur only once, and 2.5% to 3% lies in the top ten. The sequence derives from a woman aged 40 to 75 with stage I lung adenocarcinoma. Specimen: peripheral blood, collected before any cancer treatment. The chain carries TRBV19 and TRBJ1-1; no reliable D call. CDR3 DNA sequence: TGTGCCAGTAGCTTAAGGGCCCGGGGCACTGAAGCTTTCTTT. As protein: CASSLRARGTEAFF.